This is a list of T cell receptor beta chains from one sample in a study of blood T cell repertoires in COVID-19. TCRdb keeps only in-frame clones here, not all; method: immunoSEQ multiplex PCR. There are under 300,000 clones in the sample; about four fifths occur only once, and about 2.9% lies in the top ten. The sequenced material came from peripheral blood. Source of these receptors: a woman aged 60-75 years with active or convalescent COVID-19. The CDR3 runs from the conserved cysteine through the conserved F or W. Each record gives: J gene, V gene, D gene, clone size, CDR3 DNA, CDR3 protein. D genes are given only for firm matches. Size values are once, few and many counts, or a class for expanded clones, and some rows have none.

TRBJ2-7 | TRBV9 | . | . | TGTGCCAGCAGCACAGGAATGGATCCCCTTATCTACGAGCAGTACTTC | CASSTGMDPLIYEQYF
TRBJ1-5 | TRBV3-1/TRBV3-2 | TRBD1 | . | TGTGCCAGCAGCCTCGGGACAGGGGGAAATCAGCCCCAGCATTTT | CASSLGTGGNQPQHF
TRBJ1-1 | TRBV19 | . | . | TGTGCCAGTACCACACGAGAGGGCCGGGCTTTCTTT | CASTTREGRAFF
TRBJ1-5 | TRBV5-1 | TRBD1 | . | TGCGCCAGCAGCCCAGGACAGGGAAACTATCAGCCCCAGCATTTT | CASSPGQGNYQPQHF
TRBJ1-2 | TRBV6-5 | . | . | TGTGCCAGCAGTCGGGACACAAACTATGGCTACACCTTC | CASSRDTNYGYTF
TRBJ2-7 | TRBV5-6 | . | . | TGTGCCAGCAGCTTGGGGACTCCGAGCTACGAGCAGTACTTC | CASSLGTPSYEQYF
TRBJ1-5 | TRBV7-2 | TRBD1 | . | TGTGCCAGCAGCAGGACAGGGCATCAGCCCCAGCATTTT | CASSRTGHQPQHF
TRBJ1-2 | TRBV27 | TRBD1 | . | TGTGCCAGCAGTAAACAGGGGGCGATTAATGGCTACACCTTC | CASSKQGAINGYTF
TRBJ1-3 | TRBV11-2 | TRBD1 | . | TGTGCCAGCAGCTTCAGAGGGACAGGCCCTGGAAACACCATATATTTT | CASSFRGTGPGNTIYF
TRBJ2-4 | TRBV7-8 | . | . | TGTGCCAGCAGCTTGCTGAGAACCAAAAACATTCAGTACTTC | CASSLLRTKNIQYF
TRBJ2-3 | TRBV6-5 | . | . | TGTGCCAGCAGTTACCCACAAACAGATACGCAGTATTTT | CASSYPQTDTQYF
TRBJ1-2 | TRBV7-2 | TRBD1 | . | TGTGCCAGCAGCTTAGCGGGGACAGGGTTAGTCTATGGCTACACCTTC | CASSLAGTGLVYGYTF
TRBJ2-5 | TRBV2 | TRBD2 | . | TGTGCCAGCGGAGGGTCTAGCGGGGGGTCGTCAGAGACCCAGTACTTC | CASGGSSGGSSETQYF
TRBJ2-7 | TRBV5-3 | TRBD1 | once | TGTGCCAGAAGCTTTAGACAGGGGGAACTGGGGTCCTACGAGCAGTACTTC | CARSFRQGELGSYEQYF
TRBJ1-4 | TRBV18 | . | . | TGTGCCAGCTCACCCCGCTCAGACAGTAATGAAAAACTGTTTTTT | CASSPRSDSNEKLFF
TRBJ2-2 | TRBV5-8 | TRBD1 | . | TGTGCCAGCAGGCATTCCGCCTACCGGGACAGGGGTCCCGGGGAGCTGTTTTTT | CASRHSAYRDRGPGELFF
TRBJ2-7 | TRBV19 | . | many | TGTGCCAGTAGTACCAGGAACCCTTCGGTATCTGGGAGTGGGGCCTACGAGCAGTACTTC | CASSTRNPSVSGSGAYEQYF
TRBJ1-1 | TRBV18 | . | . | TGTGCCAGCTCACCCGCAGTGAACACTGAAGCTTTCTTT | CASSPAVNTEAFF
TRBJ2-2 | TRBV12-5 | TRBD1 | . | TGTGCTAGGGGACAGGGGGCTGGTACCGGGGAGCTGTTTTTT | CARGQGAGTGELFF
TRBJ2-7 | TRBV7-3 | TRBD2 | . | TGTGCCAGCAGCTCTAGCGGGGGGGCCCCTGAGCAGTACTTC | CASSSSGGAPEQYF
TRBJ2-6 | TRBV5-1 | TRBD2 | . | TGCGCCAGCAGCTTGTTGGGACTAGCGGACTCTGGGGCCAACGTCCTGACTTTC | CASSLLGLADSGANVLTF
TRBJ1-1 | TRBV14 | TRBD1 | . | TGTGCCAGCAGCCAGGTCCCAGGGGGTAGCACTGAAGCTTTCTTT | CASSQVPGGSTEAFF
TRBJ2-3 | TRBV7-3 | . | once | TGTGCCAGCAGCTTCGGCGTTCGGGAACATACGCAGTATTTT | CASSFGVREHTQYF
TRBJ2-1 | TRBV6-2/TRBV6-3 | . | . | TGTGCCAGCAGTTACTCGATCGGAGGTAATGAGCAGTTCTTC | CASSYSIGGNEQFF
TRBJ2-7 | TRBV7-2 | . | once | TGTGCCAGCAGCTTAGATGGGGCGGGGTTCTACGAGCAGTACTTC | CASSLDGAGFYEQYF
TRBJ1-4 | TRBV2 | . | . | TGTGCCAGCAGTGAAGAGGGGGTAGGGGGTGAAAAACTGTTTTTT | CASSEEGVGGEKLFF
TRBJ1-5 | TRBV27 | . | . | TGTGCCAGCAGTCCCTTTCAGGGGAGCAGCAATCAGCCCCAGCATTTT | CASSPFQGSSNQPQHF
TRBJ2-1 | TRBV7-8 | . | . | TGTGCCAGCAGCTCCCGCGAGACTCGAAATGAGCAGTTCTTC | CASSSRETRNEQFF
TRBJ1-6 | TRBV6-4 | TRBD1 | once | TGTGCCAGCAGTGACTTTGGACAGGGCCAATCACCCCTCCACTTT | CASSDFGQGQSPLHF